This TCR beta chain was captured in a study of cytomegalovirus exposure and HLA in healthy donors. In the study overall: The use of the same platform for the 100 to 150 validation repertoires and the approximately 690 first-cohort repertoires was reported by a later analysis.

The CDR3 is 15 residues long. J lost 3 bases, V lost 4 bases, and 6 bases had no gene match. Germline CDR1 is SGHRS and CDR2 is YFSETQ. Assay: immunoSEQ multiplex PCR; the TCRdb copy retains only in-frame clones and omits some. In the table there are 100,000 to 150,000 clones, about nine tenths of which are singletons. As concerns this clone: Antigen: not known.

Study-wide results and caveats: In the 120 or so validation repertoires, 94% of cluster scores exceeded 0, per a later analysis. The study flagged roughly 150 TCR beta chains as cytomegalovirus-associated.

This sequence was found in a man between 18 and 35 years old in good health and CMV-seronegative. The sequenced sample consisted of PBMCs. The chain has TRBV5-1 and TRBJ1-1, with 10 bases aligning to TRBD1. CDR3 sequence (DNA): TGCGCCAGCAGCGGGGACAGGGGCGCGTACACTGAAGCTTTCTTT. It translates to CASSGDRGAYTEAFF. Using reference TRBV5-1 and TRBJ1-1 for the parts outside the CDR3, the full variable domain is KAGVTQTPRYLIKTRGQQVTLSCSPISGHRSVSWYQQTPGQGLQFLFEYFSETQRNKGNFPGRFSGRQFSNSRSEMNVSTLELGDSALYLCASSGDRGAYTEAFFGQGTRLTVV.